This T cell receptor (beta chain) was sequenced in a study of shared clonotypes between healthy human individuals. Only in-frame clones appear in the TCRdb table, and some are missing; sequencing was by immunoSEQ multiplex PCR. There are about 680,000 clones in the sample; about 90% occur only once, and more than 20% lies in the top ten. About this clone itself: Its target is unknown.

Germline V CDR1 and CDR2: PRHDT, FYEKMQ (reference sequence). Trimming cost V 5 bases and J 3 bases, with 17 bases left between them. The CDR3 covers 16 residues. Whole-study results and caveats: Among donors, the sharing of clonotypes was expected to be influenced by sequencing depth.

Naive CD8 cells were CD45RO-negative, positively selected for CCR7, excluding terminally differentiated effector memory CD45RA+ cells. Sequences were obtained from naive CD8+ T cells sorted from blood. This receptor was obtained from a man aged 25 to 40 in good health. The genes are TRBV13 and TRBJ2-1, with a tentative D call TRBD1 (6 bases). The CDR3 loop is CASSPPRDTSYNEQFF. Written as DNA, the CDR3 is TGTGCCAGCAGCCCACCCCGGGACACCAGCTACAATGAGCAGTTCTTC.